The clone carrying this T cell receptor (beta chain) turned up a few times. What was amplified from RNA transcripts were TCR beta CDR3 regions. The HTBI primer set served for first-round RT-PCR of the TCR CDR3. TCRdb re-called the multiplex PCR reads through MiXCR, storing one row per CDR3 protein. The sample lists fewer than 650,000 distinct CDR3 sequences, around 15% occurring once. This CDR3 is built from 18 residues. Germline V CDR1 and CDR2: KGHDR, SFDVKD. Trimming cost V 2 bases and J 6 bases, with 23 bases left between them. The sample belongs to a study of T cells in Graves' hyperthyroidism and ophthalmopathy.

This TCR was sampled from a woman between 40 and 55 years old with Graves' hyperthyroidism. The chain uses TRBV24-1 and TRBJ2-3, with a weak D call TRBD1 (5 bases). The specimen was blood. The CDR3 DNA follows: TGTGCCACCAGTGATTCCCCAGGGCGGAACACTTTGACGGATACGCAGTATTTT. As protein: CATSDSPGRNTLTDTQYF.